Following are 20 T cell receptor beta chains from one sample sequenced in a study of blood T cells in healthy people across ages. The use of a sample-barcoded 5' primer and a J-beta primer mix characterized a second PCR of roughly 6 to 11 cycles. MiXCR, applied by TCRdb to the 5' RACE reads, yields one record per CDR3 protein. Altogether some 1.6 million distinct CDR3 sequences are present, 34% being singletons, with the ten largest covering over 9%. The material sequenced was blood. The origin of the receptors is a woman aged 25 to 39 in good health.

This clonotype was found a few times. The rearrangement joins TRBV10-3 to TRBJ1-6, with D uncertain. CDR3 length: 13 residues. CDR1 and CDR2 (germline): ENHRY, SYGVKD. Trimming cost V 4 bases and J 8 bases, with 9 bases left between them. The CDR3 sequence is CAISATDYSPLHF. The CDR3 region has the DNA TGTGCCATCAGTGCTACAGACTATTCACCCCTCCACTTT.

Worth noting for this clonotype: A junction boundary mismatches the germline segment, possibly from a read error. The CDR3 is CSARDLNTGANTGELFF. The CDR3 DNA reads TGCAGTGCTAGAGATCTCAATACAGGGGCTAACACCGGGGAGTTGTTTTTT. The chain couples TRBV20-1 to TRBJ2-2; TRBD1 matches at 7 bases. There are 17 residues in the CDR3. The germline gives CDR1 DFQATT, CDR2 SNEGSKA (reference sequence).

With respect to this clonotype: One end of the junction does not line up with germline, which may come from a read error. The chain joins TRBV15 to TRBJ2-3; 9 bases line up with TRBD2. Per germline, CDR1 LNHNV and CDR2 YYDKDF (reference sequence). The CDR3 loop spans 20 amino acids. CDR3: CATGRDTPGTSRTGTDTQYF. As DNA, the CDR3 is TGTGCCACCGGCAGAGATACCCCCGGGACTAGCAGAACAGGCACAGATACGCAGTATTTT.

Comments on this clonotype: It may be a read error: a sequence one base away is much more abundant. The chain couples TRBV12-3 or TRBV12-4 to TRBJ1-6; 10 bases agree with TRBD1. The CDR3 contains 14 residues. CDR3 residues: CASSYRDRGSPRHF. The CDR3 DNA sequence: TGTGCCAGCAGTTACCGGGACAGGGGATCACCCCGCCACTTT.

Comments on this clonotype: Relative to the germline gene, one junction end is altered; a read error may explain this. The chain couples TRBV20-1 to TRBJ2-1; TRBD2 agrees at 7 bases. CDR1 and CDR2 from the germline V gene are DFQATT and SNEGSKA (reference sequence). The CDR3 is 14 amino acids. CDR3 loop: CSARRWGDYTEQFF. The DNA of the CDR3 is TGCAGTGCTAGGCGGTGGGGGGACTACACTGAGCAGTTCTTC.

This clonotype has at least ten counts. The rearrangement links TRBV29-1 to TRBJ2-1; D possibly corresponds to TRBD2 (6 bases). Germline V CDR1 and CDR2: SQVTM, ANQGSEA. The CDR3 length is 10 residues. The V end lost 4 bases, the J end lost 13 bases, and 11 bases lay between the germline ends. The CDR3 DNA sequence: TGCAGCGTTGTAGGGACTCGTCAGTTCTTC. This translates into CSVVGTRQFF.

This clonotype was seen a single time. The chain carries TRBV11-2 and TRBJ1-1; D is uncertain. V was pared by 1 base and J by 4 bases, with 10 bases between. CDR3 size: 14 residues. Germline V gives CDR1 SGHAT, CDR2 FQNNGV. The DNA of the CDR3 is TGTGCCAGCAGCTTAGCAGCGGGGTTCACTGAAGCTTTCTTT. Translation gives CASSLAAGFTEAFF.

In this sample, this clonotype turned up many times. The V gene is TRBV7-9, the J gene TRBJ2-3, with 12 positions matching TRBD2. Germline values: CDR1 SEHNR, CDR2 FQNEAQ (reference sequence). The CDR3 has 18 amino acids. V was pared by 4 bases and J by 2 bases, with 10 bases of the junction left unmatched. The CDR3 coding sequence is TGTGCCAGCAGCTCTCGTCTGACTAGCGGGGGTGTCACAGATACGCAGTATTTT. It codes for CASSSRLTSGGVTDTQYF.

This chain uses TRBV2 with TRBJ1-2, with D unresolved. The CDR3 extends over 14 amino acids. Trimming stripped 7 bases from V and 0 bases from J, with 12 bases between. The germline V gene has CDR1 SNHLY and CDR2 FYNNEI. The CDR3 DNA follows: TGTGCCAGCACATGGCGGCTAGCTAACTATGGCTACACCTTC. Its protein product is CASTWRLANYGYTF. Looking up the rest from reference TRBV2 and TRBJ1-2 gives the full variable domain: EPEVTQTPSHQVTQMGQEVILRCVPISNHLYFYWYRQILGQKVEFLVSFYNNEISEKSEIFDDQFSVERPDGSNFTLKIRSTKLEDSAMYFCASTWRLANYGYTFGSGTRLTVV.

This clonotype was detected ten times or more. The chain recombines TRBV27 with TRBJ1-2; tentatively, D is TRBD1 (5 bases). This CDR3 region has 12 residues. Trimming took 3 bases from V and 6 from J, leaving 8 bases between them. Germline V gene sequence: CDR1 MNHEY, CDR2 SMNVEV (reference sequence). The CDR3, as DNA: TGTGCCAGCAGTTTTTCGGGGGATGGCTACACCTTC. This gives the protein CASSFSGDGYTF.

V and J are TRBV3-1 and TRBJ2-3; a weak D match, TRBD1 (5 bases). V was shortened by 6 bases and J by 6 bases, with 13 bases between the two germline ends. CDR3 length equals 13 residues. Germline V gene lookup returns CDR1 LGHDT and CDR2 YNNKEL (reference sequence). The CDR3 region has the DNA TGTGCCAGCAGACATACAGGATTTGATACGCAGTATTTT. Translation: CASRHTGFDTQYF.

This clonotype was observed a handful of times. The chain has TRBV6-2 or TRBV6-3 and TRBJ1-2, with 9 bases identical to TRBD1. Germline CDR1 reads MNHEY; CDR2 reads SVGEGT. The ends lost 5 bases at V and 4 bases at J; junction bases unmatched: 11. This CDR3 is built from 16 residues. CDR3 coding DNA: TGTGCCAGCAGTGCGACCTACAGGGGGCCGAGCTATGGCTACACCTTC. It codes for CASSATYRGPSYGYTF.

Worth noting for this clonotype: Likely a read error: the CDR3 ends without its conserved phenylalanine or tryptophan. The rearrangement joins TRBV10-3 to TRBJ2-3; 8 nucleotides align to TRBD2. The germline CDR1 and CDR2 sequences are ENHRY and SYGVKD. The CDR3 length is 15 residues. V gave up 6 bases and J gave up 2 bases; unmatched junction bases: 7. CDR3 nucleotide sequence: TGTGCCATCAGGCGGGGGGACACCAACACAGATACGCAGTATGTT. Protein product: CAIRRGDTNTDTQYV.

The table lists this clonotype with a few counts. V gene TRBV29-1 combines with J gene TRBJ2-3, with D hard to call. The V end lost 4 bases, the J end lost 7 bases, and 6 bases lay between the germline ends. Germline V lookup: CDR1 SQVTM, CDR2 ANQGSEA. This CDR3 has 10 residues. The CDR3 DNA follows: TGCAGCGTTGTAGCAAATACGCAGTATTTT. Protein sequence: CSVVANTQYF.

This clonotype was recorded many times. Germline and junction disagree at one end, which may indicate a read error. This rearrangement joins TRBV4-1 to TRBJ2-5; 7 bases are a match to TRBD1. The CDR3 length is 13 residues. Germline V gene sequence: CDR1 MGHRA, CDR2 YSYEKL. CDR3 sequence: CASSQGVRETQYF. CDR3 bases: TGTGCCAGCAGCCAGGGGGTGCGGGAGACCCAGTACTTC.

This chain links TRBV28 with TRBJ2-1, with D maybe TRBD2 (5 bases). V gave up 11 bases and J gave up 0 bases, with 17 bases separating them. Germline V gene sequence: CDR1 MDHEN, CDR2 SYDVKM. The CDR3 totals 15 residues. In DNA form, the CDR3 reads TGTGCCCTTTCTACGGACTTAAGCTCCTACAATGAGCAGTTCTTC. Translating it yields CALSTDLSSYNEQFF.

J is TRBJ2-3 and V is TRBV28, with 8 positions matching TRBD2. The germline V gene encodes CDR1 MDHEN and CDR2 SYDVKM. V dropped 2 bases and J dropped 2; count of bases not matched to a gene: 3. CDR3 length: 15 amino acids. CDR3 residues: CASSLNGRDTDTQYF. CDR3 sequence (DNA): TGTGCCAGCAGTTTAAACGGGAGGGACACAGATACGCAGTATTTT.

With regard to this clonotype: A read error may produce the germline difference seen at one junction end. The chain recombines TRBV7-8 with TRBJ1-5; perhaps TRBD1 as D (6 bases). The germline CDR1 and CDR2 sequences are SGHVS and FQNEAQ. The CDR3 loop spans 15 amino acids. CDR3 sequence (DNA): TGTGCCGGCAGCTCAGGGCTGGAGAGGGGGCAGCCCCAGCATTTT. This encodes CAGSSGLERGQPQHF. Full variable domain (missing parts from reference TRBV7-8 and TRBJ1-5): GAGVSQSPRYKVAKRGQDVALRCDPISGHVSLFWYQQALGQGPEFLTYFQNEAQLDKSGLPSDRFFAERPEGSVSTLKIQRTQQEDSAVYLCAGSSGLERGQPQHFGDGTRLSIL.

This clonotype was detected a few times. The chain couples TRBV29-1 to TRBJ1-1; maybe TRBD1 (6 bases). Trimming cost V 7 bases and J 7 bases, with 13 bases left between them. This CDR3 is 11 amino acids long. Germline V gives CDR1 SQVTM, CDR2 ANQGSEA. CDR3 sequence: CSGTGKHEAFF. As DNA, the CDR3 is TGCAGCGGAACAGGGAAGCATGAAGCTTTCTTT.

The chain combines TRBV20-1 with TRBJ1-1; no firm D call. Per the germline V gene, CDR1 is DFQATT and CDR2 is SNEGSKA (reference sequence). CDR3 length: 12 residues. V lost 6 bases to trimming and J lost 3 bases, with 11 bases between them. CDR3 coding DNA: TGCAGTGCCGCCCTAGCCCACACTGAAGCTTTCTTT. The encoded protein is CSAALAHTEAFF.